Listed below are T cell receptor beta chains from one sample, sequenced in a study of tumor-infiltrating lymphocytes in oesophageal squamous cell carcinoma. TCRdb ran MiXCR on the PCR reads and lists one entry per CDR3 protein. This sample has 10,000 to 15,000 distinct CDR3 sequences, with approximately 48% found just once. What was sequenced was esophageal tumor tissue. The receptor set was obtained from a female donor with esophageal squamous cell carcinoma. The CDR3 runs from the conserved cysteine through the conserved F or W. A D gene is named only where the DNA matches it firmly. Size tells how often a clone was seen (once, few, many) or the class of an expanded clone, and some rows leave it out.

J gene,D gene,V gene,clone size,CDR3 protein,CDR3 DNA
TRBJ2-3,NA,TRBV5-1,NA,CASSLVGHPDTQYF,TGCGCCAGCAGCTTGGTAGGACACCCAGATACGCAGTATTTT
TRBJ2-7,NA,TRBV7-8,NA,CASSLSLSSLYEQYF,TGTGCCAGCAGCTTGTCCCTTAGTAGTCTTTACGAGCAGTACTTC
TRBJ2-7,TRBD2,TRBV7-6,NA,CASSPLAGGSYEQYF,TGTGCCAGCAGCCCCCTAGCGGGAGGCTCCTACGAGCAGTACTTC
TRBJ1-3,NA,TRBV5-6,NA,CASSVSLSGNTIYF,TGTGCCAGCAGCGTATCACTCTCTGGAAACACCATATATTTT
TRBJ2-2,TRBD1,TRBV7-3,NA,CASSLVVSGQGRTGELFF,TGTGCCAGCAGCTTAGTTGTCTCGGGACAGGGGCGTACCGGGGAGCTGTTTTTT
TRBJ2-5,TRBD2,TRBV5-1,many,CASSLATSGGETQYF,TGCGCCAGCAGCTTGGCTACTAGCGGGGGCGAGACCCAGTACTTC
TRBJ2-7,TRBD2,TRBV7-2,NA,CASSPEHSGHYEQYF,TGTGCCAGCAGCCCCGAACATAGCGGGCACTACGAGCAGTACTTC
TRBJ2-5,NA,TRBV7-2,NA,CASSLDRAETQYF,TGTGCCAGCAGCTTAGACAGGGCAGAGACCCAGTACTTC
TRBJ2-5,NA,TRBV6-2/TRBV6-3,NA,CASSRHEGGTQYF,TGTGCCAGCAGTCGCCATGAAGGGGGGACCCAGTACTTC
TRBJ2-7,TRBD2,TRBV28,NA,CASSGTKDEQYF,TGTGCCAGCAGTGGGACTAAGGATGAGCAGTACTTC
TRBJ2-6,NA,TRBV28,few,CASRLAGANVLTF,TGTGCCAGCAGGTTAGCTGGGGCCAACGTCCTGACTTTC
TRBJ2-1,NA,TRBV11-2,medium-sized,CASSFGGRVGGGEQFF,TGTGCCAGCAGCTTTGGGGGGCGAGTGGGGGGCGGTGAGCAGTTCTTC
TRBJ1-2,NA,TRBV29-1,NA,CSVEDFGPSSGYTF,TGCAGCGTTGAAGATTTTGGGCCTTCTTCAGGCTACACCTTC
TRBJ2-7,TRBD1,TRBV7-8,NA,CASSLPGGSGEQYF,TGTGCCAGCAGCCTCCCAGGGGGTTCAGGCGAGCAGTACTTC
TRBJ2-1,TRBD2,TRBV30,NA,CAWSIAGPAHHEQFF,TGTGCCTGGTCGATAGCGGGCCCTGCCCACCATGAGCAGTTCTTC
TRBJ1-6,NA,TRBV6-6,many,CASSYSNRLNSPLHF,TGTGCCAGCAGTTACTCGAATCGCCTTAATTCACCCCTCCACTTT
TRBJ2-1,TRBD1,TRBV11-3,NA,CASSLDTQGRIYNEQFF,TGTGCCAGCAGCTTAGACACACAGGGGCGGATTTACAATGAGCAGTTCTTC
TRBJ2-7,NA,TRBV7-2,NA,CASSLRFMGSVRYEQYF,TGTGCCAGCAGCTTAAGGTTTATGGGGTCAGTCCGCTACGAGCAGTACTTC